One and the same sample provided the 2 T cell receptor beta chains below, sequenced in a study of long-term antiretroviral therapy in people with HIV. Version v3.0 of the immunoSEQ assay ran at survey level. Sequencing was performed with immunoSEQ multiplex PCR; in TCRdb, only in-frame clones are kept and a portion is missing. The table has 30,000 or so clones, 84% seen once. Material: unsorted PBMCs, obtained 0.4 years after starting antiretroviral therapy. The receptor source for this set is a young man with HIV.

The chain has TRBV14 and TRBJ2-7; D not resolved. This CDR3 comprises 12 residues. Germline CDR1 is SGHDN and CDR2 is FVKESK. V lost 1 base and J 1 base, leaving 2 bases between the germline ends. CDR3 coding DNA: TGTGCCAGCAGCCAAGGTTCCTACGAGCAGTACTTC. This gives the protein CASSQGSYEQYF.

This rearrangement joins TRBV18 to TRBJ2-7; D remains ambiguous. The CDR3 length is 12 residues. Germline V gives CDR1 KGHSH, CDR2 LQKENI. For the CDR3, the DNA is TGTGCCAGCTCACCACCTTTTCACTCGGCACGCGTC. Amino acid sequence: CASSPPFHSARV.